The clone carrying this T cell receptor (beta chain) was found once. What it recognizes is unknown. The source of the sample is a study of shared clonotypes between healthy human individuals. Study findings and constraints: Generally, estimated richness proved larger in naive subsets than it did in memory subsets. The diversity represented, both genetic and in exposure history, was limited by few donors.

Trimming stripped 5 bases from V and 9 bases from J, with 10 bases between. Germline V gene data show CDR1 as MDHEN and CDR2 as SYDVKM. CDR3 size: 12 residues. Profiling relied on immunoSEQ multiplex PCR, and the TCRdb table lists in-frame clones only, not all of them. The top ten hold 0.37% of the sample, which has under 2.5 million clones, about 90% seen once. The clonotype originates from a man aged 18 to 30 in good health. Some clones in this sample may be carry-over from other donors' samples. The sample was naive CD4+ T cells from PBMCs. The subset here: CD45RA+ positively selected. The J gene is TRBJ2-2, the V gene TRBV28; no clear D. CDR3 bases: TGTGCCAGCAGTACACCGGGCCGGGAGCTGTTTTTT. Its protein product is CASSTPGRELFF.